A selection of T cell receptor beta chains follows, all from one sample in a study of identical twins. One entry per CDR3 protein, called by TCRdb with MiXCR from the 5' RACE reads. The sample includes about 260,000 distinct CDR3 sequences, around 6.6% of them seen just once. Another study also made use of these data, one on yellow fever vaccine responses in identical twins.

Source material: memory (CD45RO+) T cells sorted from blood. The receptors come from a woman aged 18-29 years in good health. Both conserved end residues are trimmed from each CDR3. Each record gives: CDR3 protein, J gene, V gene.

CDR3aa: ASSLGLQATGELF; j_gene: TRBJ2-2; v_gene: TRBV12-3/TRBV12-4
CDR3aa: AISAGRGFTGELF; j_gene: TRBJ2-2; v_gene: TRBV10-3
CDR3aa: AMGLGMPCYEQY; j_gene: TRBJ2-7; v_gene: TRBV5-5
CDR3aa: AISGGTSGGDTQY; j_gene: TRBJ2-3; v_gene: TRBV10-3
CDR3aa: ASSGWSSYNEQF; j_gene: TRBJ2-1; v_gene: TRBV14
CDR3aa: ASSTTGSSGANVLT; j_gene: TRBJ2-6; v_gene: TRBV6-2/TRBV6-3
CDR3aa: ASQGGLAANEQF; j_gene: TRBJ2-1; v_gene: TRBV6-2/TRBV6-3
CDR3aa: ASSVDSDLNEKLF; j_gene: TRBJ1-4; v_gene: TRBV9
CDR3aa: ASSQVPDQGGYT; j_gene: TRBJ1-2; v_gene: TRBV5-1
CDR3aa: ASSPVTGTETQY; j_gene: TRBJ2-5; v_gene: TRBV7-9
CDR3aa: ASSLTGDEQY; j_gene: TRBJ2-7; v_gene: TRBV6-6
CDR3aa: ASNTGPAGGRETQY; j_gene: TRBJ2-5; v_gene: TRBV11-2
CDR3aa: ASRLTGVGNTEAF; j_gene: TRBJ1-1; v_gene: TRBV12-3/TRBV12-4
CDR3aa: ASSWTGNNQPQH; j_gene: TRBJ1-5; v_gene: TRBV7-2
CDR3aa: ASSLMVGRGYT; j_gene: TRBJ1-2; v_gene: TRBV12-3/TRBV12-4
CDR3aa: ASSSPGTGGEKLF; j_gene: TRBJ1-4; v_gene: TRBV4-1
CDR3aa: ASNSYEQY; j_gene: TRBJ2-7; v_gene: TRBV6-1
CDR3aa: ASSQGQTDTQY; j_gene: TRBJ2-3; v_gene: TRBV14
CDR3aa: SATPEAWGNSPLH; j_gene: TRBJ1-6; v_gene: TRBV20-1
CDR3aa: ASSLGTGWRDTEAF; j_gene: TRBJ1-1; v_gene: TRBV28
CDR3aa: ASSLRTSGSRRWV; j_gene: TRBJ2-1; v_gene: TRBV12-3/TRBV12-4
CDR3aa: ASRSGSGANVLT; j_gene: TRBJ2-6; v_gene: TRBV11-2
CDR3aa: ASSPSGPEYNEQF; j_gene: TRBJ2-1; v_gene: TRBV4-2
CDR3aa: SARSGAASGELF; j_gene: TRBJ2-2; v_gene: TRBV20-1
CDR3aa: ASSQVLAGGVGSNEQF; j_gene: TRBJ2-1; v_gene: TRBV14
CDR3aa: ASSLVPGHQETQY; j_gene: TRBJ2-5; v_gene: TRBV5-1
CDR3aa: ASSFDGSNQPQH; j_gene: TRBJ1-5; v_gene: TRBV7-8
CDR3aa: ASSLRRDPNYGYT; j_gene: TRBJ1-2; v_gene: TRBV7-2
CDR3aa: ASSLRGRGYTGELF; j_gene: TRBJ2-2; v_gene: TRBV7-2
CDR3aa: SASFVDTGLF; j_gene: TRBJ2-2; v_gene: TRBV20-1